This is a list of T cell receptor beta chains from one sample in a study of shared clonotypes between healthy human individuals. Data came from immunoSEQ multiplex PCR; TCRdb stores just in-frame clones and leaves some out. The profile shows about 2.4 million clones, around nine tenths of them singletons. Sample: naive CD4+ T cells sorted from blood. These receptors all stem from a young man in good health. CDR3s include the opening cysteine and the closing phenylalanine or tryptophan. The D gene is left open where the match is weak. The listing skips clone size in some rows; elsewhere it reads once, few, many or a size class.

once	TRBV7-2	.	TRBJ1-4	TGTGCCAGCAGCTCACGGCCTCGAAGAGGGAAGTACGAAAAACTGTTTTTT	CASSSRPRRGKYEKLFF
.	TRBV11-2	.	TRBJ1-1	TGTGCCAGCAGCACCGTAGGGGGCACTGAAGCTTTCTTT	CASSTVGGTEAFF
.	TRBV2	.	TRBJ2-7	TGTGCCAGCAGTGAGGGTCAGGGGGGAGAGCAGTACTTC	CASSEGQGGEQYF
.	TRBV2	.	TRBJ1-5	TGTGCCAGCATGCGGGATAGCAATCAGCCCCAGCATTTT	CASMRDSNQPQHF
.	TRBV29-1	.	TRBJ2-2	TGCAGCGTTCAGGAAAACACCGGGGAGCTGTTTTTT	CSVQENTGELFF
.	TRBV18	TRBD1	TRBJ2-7	TGTGCCAGCTCACCACCGTCGACAGGGTTCTACGAGCAGTACTTC	CASSPPSTGFYEQYF
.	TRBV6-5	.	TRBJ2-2	TGTGCCAGCAGCCGGTATGCCGGGGAGCTGTTTTTT	CASSRYAGELFF
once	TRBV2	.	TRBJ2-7	TGTGCCAGCACCCCTCGAGGACAAGGGGAGCAGTACTTC	CASTPRGQGEQYF
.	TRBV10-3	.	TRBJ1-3	TGTGCCACTCGGGACCGCTCTGGAAACACCATATATTTT	CATRDRSGNTIYF
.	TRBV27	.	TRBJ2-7	TGTGCCAGCAGCCGGAGGGAAGAGAGGCAGTACTTC	CASSRREERQYF
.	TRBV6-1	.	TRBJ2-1	TGTGCCAGCATTATCGCAGTCTCCTACAATGAGCAGTTCTTC	CASIIAVSYNEQFF
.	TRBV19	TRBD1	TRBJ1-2	TGTGCCAGTACACAACCCCCCGGACAGGGATTCTATGGCTACACCTTC	CASTQPPGQGFYGYTF
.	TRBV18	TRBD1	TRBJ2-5	TGTGCCAGCTCACCTGGACAGGTAGAAGAGACCCAGTACTTC	CASSPGQVEETQYF
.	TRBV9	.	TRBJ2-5	TGTGCCAGCAGCGTAGCTACGAGGGGGACTCAAGAGACCCAGTACTTC	CASSVATRGTQETQYF
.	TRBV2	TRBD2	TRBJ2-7	TGTGCCAGCAGGACAGGACTAGCGGACGGAGCCGAGCAGTACTTC	CASRTGLADGAEQYF
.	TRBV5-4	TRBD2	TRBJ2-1	TGTGCCACCACGCGGGGGAGCTCCTACAATGAGCAGTTCTTC	CATTRGSSYNEQFF
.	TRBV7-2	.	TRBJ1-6	TGTGCCAGCAGCGGACGAGTGGGTTCACCCCTCCACTTT	CASSGRVGSPLHF
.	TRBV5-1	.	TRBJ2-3	TGCGCCAGCAGCTTGAAGTTAGCGACGGCAGATACGCAGTATTTT	CASSLKLATADTQYF